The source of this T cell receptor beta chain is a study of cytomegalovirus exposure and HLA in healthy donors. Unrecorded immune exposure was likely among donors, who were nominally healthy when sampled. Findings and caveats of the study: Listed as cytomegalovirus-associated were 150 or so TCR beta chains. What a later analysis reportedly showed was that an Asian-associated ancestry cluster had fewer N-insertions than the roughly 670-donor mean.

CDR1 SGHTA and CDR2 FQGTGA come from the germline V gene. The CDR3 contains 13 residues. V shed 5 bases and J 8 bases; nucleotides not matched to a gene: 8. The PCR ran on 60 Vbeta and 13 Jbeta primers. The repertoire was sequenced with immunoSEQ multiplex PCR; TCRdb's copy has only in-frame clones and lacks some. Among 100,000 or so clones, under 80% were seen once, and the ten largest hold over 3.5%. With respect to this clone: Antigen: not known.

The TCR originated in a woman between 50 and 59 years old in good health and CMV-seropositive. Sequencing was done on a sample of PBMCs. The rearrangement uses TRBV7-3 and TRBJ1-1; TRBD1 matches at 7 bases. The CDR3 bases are TGTGCCAGCAGCGCGCGACAGGGCGCCGAAGCTTTCTTT. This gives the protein CASSARQGAEAFF.